These T cell receptor beta chains were read from a single sample in a study of blood T cells in healthy people across ages. TCRdb reprocessed the 5' RACE reads via MiXCR and lists one record per CDR3 protein. The sample records 1,300,000 or so distinct CDR3 sequences, around 55% being singletons. The sequencing sample was made of blood. The receptors come from a man aged 18 to 30 in good health. Each CDR3 is given with its conserved first and last residue. The D gene is left open where the match is weak. Where a row states a size, it is once, few, many or the class of an expanded clone; other rows omit it.

J gene	clone size	D gene	V gene	CDR3 DNA	CDR3 protein
TRBJ1-2	few	.	TRBV7-9	TGTGCCAGCAGCTTAAATCCGGCAGGGAGGGGCTACACCTTC	CASSLNPAGRGYTF
TRBJ2-1	.	.	TRBV13	TGTGCCAGCAGCCCTCCCTGGCAGACCAATGAGCAGTTCTTC	CASSPPWQTNEQFF
TRBJ2-2	.	.	TRBV4-1	TGCGCCAGCAGCCAACCCCTTCGGGATCCGGAGCTGTTTTTT	CASSQPLRDPELFF
TRBJ2-7	few	.	TRBV6-2/TRBV6-3	TGTGCCAGCAGTCCTCGCCTCTACAACTACGAGCAGTACTTC	CASSPRLYNYEQYF
TRBJ2-7	many	TRBD1	TRBV7-2	TGTGCCAGCAGCCACCCGGGACAGATCCTTCGGGAGCAGTACTTC	CASSHPGQILREQYF
TRBJ2-1	.	.	TRBV2	TGTGCCAGCAGGGAGCCAGTAAATGAGCAGTTCTTC	CASREPVNEQFF
TRBJ2-5	.	.	TRBV20-1	TGCAGTGCTAGAGACATTGGAACTATAAGAGGTCGGGAGACCCAGTACTTC	CSARDIGTIRGRETQYF
TRBJ2-7	.	TRBD1	TRBV3-1	TGTGCCAGCAGCCAGGACAGGGAATTTTACTACGAGCAGTACTTC	CASSQDREFYYEQYF
TRBJ1-1	.	.	TRBV6-6	TGTGCCAGCAGTTACCCCCTTTCTCCTGAAGCTTTCTTT	CASSYPLSPEAFF
TRBJ2-7	.	.	TRBV29-1	TGCAGCGTTGAAGATCGAGGGCAGGGTCACGAGCAGTACTTC	CSVEDRGQGHEQYF
TRBJ1-2	few	TRBD1	TRBV7-9	TGTGCCAGCAGCAAACAGGGGGCGGATGGCTACACCTTC	CASSKQGADGYTF
TRBJ2-3	.	TRBD2	TRBV5-1	TGCGCCAGCAGCTTCCGGGGGAGGGCCCCCACAGATACGCAGTATTTT	CASSFRGRAPTDTQYF
TRBJ2-3	.	TRBD2	TRBV20-1	TGCAGTGCCCGGACTAGCGCGCGCACAGATACGCAGTATTTT	CSARTSARTDTQYF
TRBJ2-3	.	TRBD2	TRBV9	TGTGCCAGCAGCGTAGGTCCGGGGGGAGGTCCGCTAAGCACAGATACGCAGTATTTT	CASSVGPGGGPLSTDTQYF
TRBJ2-7	.	TRBD1	TRBV6-6	TGTGCCAGCAGTTTAAACCCGGGACAGGGCTACGAGCAGTACTTC	CASSLNPGQGYEQYF
TRBJ2-1	few	.	TRBV7-9	TGTGCCAGCAGCTTAGCAGCTCCGAACAATGAGCAGTTCTTC	CASSLAAPNNEQFF
TRBJ1-6	once	TRBD1	TRBV6-1	TGTGCCAGCAGTGACAGGGGGGGGAATAATTCACCCCTCCACTTT	CASSDRGGNNSPLHF
TRBJ2-7	few	.	TRBV20-1	TGCAGTGCTTCCCGGGGGGAGCAGTACTTC	CSASRGEQYF
TRBJ2-7	many	.	TRBV20-1	TGCAGTGCCAACACTCCTACGGACAGCATCTCCTACGAGCAGTACTTC	CSANTPTDSISYEQYF
TRBJ1-6	.	.	TRBV27	TGTGCCAGCAGTTTCTCTTCGAGGGAATCACCCCTCCACTTT	CASSFSSRESPLHF
TRBJ2-1	.	.	TRBV6-2/TRBV6-3	TGTGCCAGCAGTGAGCTAGGAGTGGGCAATGAGCAGTTCTTC	CASSELGVGNEQFF
TRBJ2-1	.	TRBD2	TRBV4-3	TGCGCCAGCAGCCAAGACCTACGACTAGCCTCCTACAATGAGCAGTTCTTC	CASSQDLRLASYNEQFF
TRBJ1-6	.	.	TRBV28	TGTGCCAGCACCCATTTAGCAGGGAGCTTCGACTATAATTCACCCCTCCACTTT	CASTHLAGSFDYNSPLHF
TRBJ2-7	many	TRBD1	TRBV4-1	TGCGCCAGCAGCCAAGACGCAGGGGGATCCTACGAGCAGTACTTC	CASSQDAGGSYEQYF
TRBJ2-3	.	.	TRBV5-1	TGCGCCAGCAGCTTGTCCGGGAGTGCCACAGATACGCAGTATTTT	CASSLSGSATDTQYF
TRBJ2-7	once	TRBD2	TRBV6-1	TGTGCCAGCAGTGCGGGAGGGGTGAACTACGAGCAGTACTTC	CASSAGGVNYEQYF
TRBJ2-3	.	TRBD2	TRBV9	TGTGCCCGCAGCGTAGCCACTAGCGGAAGCAATTGGGTGGATACGCAGTATTTT	CARSVATSGSNWVDTQYF
TRBJ2-7	.	TRBD1	TRBV5-1	TGCGCCAGCAGTTTGGTCCGGGGGACAGGTACCTACGAGCAGTACTTC	CASSLVRGTGTYEQYF
TRBJ2-1	.	.	TRBV7-2	TGTGCCAGCAGCTGTGGAGCATACAATGAGCAGTTCTTC	CASSCGAYNEQFF
TRBJ2-7	few	.	TRBV6-5	TGTGCCAGCAGGATGAAGAGGAATTACGAGCAGTACTTC	CASRMKRNYEQYF
TRBJ2-5	.	TRBD2	TRBV4-2	TGTGCCAGCAGCCAAGAAGTAGCGGGGGGGACGGAGACCCAGTACTTC	CASSQEVAGGTETQYF
TRBJ2-1	once	TRBD2	TRBV7-9	TGTGCCAGCAGCTTCGGGCGGGAGAGCAATGAGCAGTTCTTC	CASSFGRESNEQFF
TRBJ2-7	.	TRBD1	TRBV5-5	TGTGCCAGCAGCAGGACAGGGGGCCTCAACGAGCAGTACTTC	CASSRTGGLNEQYF
TRBJ2-7	.	.	TRBV20-1	TGCAGTGCTAGTCTAGGAGGTACCGAGCAGTACTTC	CSASLGGTEQYF
TRBJ2-7	.	TRBD1	TRBV6-5	TGTGCCAGCAGTTACACAGACAGGGTCTACGAGCAGTACTTC	CASSYTDRVYEQYF
TRBJ2-5	.	.	TRBV5-1	TGCGCCAGCAGCTTGGATGCCGGATTTCTGGAGCAGTACTTC	CASSLDAGFLEQYF
TRBJ2-5	.	.	TRBV5-1	TGCGCCAGCAGCTTGGTAGGGTCTATTCCCAGGGAGACCCAGTACTTC	CASSLVGSIPRETQYF
TRBJ2-7	.	.	TRBV3-1	TGTGCCAGCAGCCTAAGTCCGGGGGCAAACGAGCAGTACTTC	CASSLSPGANEQYF
TRBJ2-5	.	TRBD1	TRBV7-9	TGTGCCAGCAGCTTAGGGACAGGGAGAAACCAAGAGACCCAGTACTTC	CASSLGTGRNQETQYF
TRBJ2-3	.	TRBD1	TRBV29-1	TGCAGCGTTGGCCTTACCTGGACAGGGAAATCAGATACGCAGTATTTT	CSVGLTWTGKSDTQYF
TRBJ2-3	.	.	TRBV9	TGTGCCAGCAGCTCCCTAGCGTTCACAGATACGCAGTATTTT	CASSSLAFTDTQYF
TRBJ2-7	.	.	TRBV7-9	TGTGCCAGCAGCCGGACCCTCCTAATCCCCTCCTACGAGCAGTACTTC	CASSRTLLIPSYEQYF
TRBJ2-2	few	.	TRBV29-1	TGCAGCGTTGATTACACCGGGGAGCTGTTTTTT	CSVDYTGELFF
TRBJ1-2	.	.	TRBV30	TGTGCCTGGAGTGTACGGACGACTAACTATGGCTACACCTTC	CAWSVRTTNYGYTF
TRBJ2-7	.	TRBD2	TRBV20-1	TGCAGTGCTAGAGGGGTCTTATTGGGACTAGCGGGGGACGAGCAGTACTTC	CSARGVLLGLAGDEQYF